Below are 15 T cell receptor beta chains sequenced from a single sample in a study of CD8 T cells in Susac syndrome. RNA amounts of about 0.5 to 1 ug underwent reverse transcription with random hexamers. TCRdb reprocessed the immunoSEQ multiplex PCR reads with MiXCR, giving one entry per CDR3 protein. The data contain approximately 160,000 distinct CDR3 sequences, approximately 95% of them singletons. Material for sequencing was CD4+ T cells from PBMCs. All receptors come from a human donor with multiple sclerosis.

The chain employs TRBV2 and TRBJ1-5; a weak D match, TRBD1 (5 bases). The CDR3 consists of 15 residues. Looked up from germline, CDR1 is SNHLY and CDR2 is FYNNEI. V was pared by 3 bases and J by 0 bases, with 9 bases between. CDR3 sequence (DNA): TGTGCCAGCAGTGACGGGACCAATAGCAATCAGCCCCAGCATTTT. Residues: CASSDGTNSNQPQHF.

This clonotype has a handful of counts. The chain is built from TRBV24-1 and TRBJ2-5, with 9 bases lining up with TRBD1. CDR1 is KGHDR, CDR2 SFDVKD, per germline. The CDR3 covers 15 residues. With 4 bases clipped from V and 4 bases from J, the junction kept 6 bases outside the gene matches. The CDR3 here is CATSEDRGARETQYF. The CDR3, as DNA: TGTGCCACCAGTGAGGACAGGGGCGCCCGAGAGACCCAGTACTTC.

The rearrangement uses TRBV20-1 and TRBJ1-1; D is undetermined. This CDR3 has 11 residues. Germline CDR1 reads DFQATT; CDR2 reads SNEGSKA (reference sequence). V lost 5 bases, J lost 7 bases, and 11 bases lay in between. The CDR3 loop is CSAHREFEAFF. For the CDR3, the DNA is TGCAGTGCTCACCGGGAATTTGAAGCTTTCTTT.

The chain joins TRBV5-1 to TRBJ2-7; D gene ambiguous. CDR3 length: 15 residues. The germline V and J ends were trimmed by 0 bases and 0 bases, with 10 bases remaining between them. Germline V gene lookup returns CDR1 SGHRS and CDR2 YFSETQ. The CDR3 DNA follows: TGCGCCAGCAGCTTGGTCGGATCCCTCTCCTACGAGCAGTACTTC. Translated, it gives CASSLVGSLSYEQYF.

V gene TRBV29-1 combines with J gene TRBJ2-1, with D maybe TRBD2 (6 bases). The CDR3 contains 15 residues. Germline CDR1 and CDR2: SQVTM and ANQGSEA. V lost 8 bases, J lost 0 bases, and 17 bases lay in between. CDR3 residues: CSLSPGASSYNEQFF. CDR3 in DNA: TGCAGCCTTTCCCCGGGAGCCAGCTCCTACAATGAGCAGTTCTTC.

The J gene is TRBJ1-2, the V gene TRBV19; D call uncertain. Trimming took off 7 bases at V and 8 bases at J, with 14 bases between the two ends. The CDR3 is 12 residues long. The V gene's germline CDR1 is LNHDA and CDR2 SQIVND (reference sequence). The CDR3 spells CASTQASGGYTF. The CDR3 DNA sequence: TGTGCCAGTACTCAAGCGAGCGGGGGCTACACCTTC.

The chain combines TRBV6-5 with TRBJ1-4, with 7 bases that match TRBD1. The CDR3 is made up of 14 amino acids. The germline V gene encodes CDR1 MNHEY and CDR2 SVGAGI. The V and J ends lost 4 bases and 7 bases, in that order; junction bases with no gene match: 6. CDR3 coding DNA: TGTGCCAGCAGTTTGACAGGGAGATTTGAAAAACTGTTTTTT. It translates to CASSLTGRFEKLFF.

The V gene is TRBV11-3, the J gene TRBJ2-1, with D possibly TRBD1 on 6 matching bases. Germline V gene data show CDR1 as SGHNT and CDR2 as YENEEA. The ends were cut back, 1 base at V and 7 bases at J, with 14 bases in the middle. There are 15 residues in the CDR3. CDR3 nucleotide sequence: TGTGCCAGCAGCTTAGCGTGGGCCAGGGGAAATGAGCAGTTCTTC. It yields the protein CASSLAWARGNEQFF.

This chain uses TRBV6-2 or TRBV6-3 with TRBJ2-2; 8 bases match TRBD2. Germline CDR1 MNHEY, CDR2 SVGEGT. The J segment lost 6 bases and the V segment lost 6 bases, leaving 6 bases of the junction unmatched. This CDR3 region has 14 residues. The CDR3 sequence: CASRREELSGELFF. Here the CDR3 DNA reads TGTGCCAGCAGGCGGGAGGAGTTGTCCGGGGAGCTGTTTTTT.

The CDR3 loop is CASSPQGALKEKLFF. In DNA form, the CDR3 reads TGTGCCAGCAGCCCCCAGGGGGCATTAAAGGAAAAACTGTTTTTT. This chain links TRBV28 with TRBJ1-4, with 8 positions matching TRBD1. The CDR3 is 15 amino acids. V gave up 6 bases and J gave up 8 bases; unmatched junction bases: 11. CDR1 MDHEN and CDR2 SYDVKM come from the germline V gene.

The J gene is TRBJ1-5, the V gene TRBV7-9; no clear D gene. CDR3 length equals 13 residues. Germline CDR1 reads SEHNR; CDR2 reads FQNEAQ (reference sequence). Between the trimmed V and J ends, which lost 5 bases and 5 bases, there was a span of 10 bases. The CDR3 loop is CASSPPGDQPQHF. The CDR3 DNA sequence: TGTGCCAGCAGCCCCCCGGGTGATCAGCCCCAGCATTTT.

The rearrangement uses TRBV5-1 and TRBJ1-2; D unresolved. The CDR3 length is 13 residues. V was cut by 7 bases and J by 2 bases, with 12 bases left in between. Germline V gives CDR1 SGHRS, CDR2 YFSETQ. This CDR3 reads CASAVKTNYGYTF. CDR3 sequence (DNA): TGCGCCAGCGCGGTCAAAACGAACTATGGCTACACCTTC. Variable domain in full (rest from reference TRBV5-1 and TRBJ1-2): KAGVTQTPRYLIKTRGQQVTLSCSPISGHRSVSWYQQTPGQGLQFLFEYFSETQRNKGNFPGRFSGRQFSNSRSEMNVSTLELGDSALYLCASAVKTNYGYTFGSGTRLTVV.

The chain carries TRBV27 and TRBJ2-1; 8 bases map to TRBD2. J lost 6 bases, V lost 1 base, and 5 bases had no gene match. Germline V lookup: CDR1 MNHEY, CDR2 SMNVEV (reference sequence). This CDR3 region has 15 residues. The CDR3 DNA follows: TGTGCCAGCAGTTTATTGGCGGGAGGTCTCAATGAGCAGTTCTTC. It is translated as CASSLLAGGLNEQFF.

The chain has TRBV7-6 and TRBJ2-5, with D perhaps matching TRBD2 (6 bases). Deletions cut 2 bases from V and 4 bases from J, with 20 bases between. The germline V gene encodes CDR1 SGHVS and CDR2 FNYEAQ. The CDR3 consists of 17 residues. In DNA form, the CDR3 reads TGTGCCAGCAGCTTAAGGTCGGGAGAAGGTGGAGGAGAGACCCAGTACTTC. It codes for CASSLRSGEGGGETQYF.

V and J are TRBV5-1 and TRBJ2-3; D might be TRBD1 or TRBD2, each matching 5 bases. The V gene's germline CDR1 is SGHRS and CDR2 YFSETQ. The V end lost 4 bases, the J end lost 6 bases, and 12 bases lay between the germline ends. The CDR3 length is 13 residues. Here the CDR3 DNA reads TGCGCCAGCAGCCCGGGGCCTGGGGATACGCAGTATTTT. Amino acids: CASSPGPGDTQYF.